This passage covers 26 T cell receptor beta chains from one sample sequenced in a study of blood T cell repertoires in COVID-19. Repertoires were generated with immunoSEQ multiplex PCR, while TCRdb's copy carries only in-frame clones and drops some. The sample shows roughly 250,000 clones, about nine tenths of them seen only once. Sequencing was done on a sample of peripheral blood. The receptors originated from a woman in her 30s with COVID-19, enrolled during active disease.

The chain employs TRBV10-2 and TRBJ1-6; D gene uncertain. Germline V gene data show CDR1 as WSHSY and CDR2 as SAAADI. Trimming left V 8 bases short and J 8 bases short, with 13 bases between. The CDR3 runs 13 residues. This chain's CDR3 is CASLVSQDSPLHF. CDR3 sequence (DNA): TGCGCCAGCTTAGTATCGCAGGATTCACCCCTCCACTTT.

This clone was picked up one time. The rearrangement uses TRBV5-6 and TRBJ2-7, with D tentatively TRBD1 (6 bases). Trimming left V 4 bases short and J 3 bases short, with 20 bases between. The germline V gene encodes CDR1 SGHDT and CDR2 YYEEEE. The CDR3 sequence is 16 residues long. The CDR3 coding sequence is TGTGCCAGCAGCCTGGGGGCAGGTCTTGCGTACTACGAGCAGTACTTC. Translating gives CASSLGAGLAYYEQYF.

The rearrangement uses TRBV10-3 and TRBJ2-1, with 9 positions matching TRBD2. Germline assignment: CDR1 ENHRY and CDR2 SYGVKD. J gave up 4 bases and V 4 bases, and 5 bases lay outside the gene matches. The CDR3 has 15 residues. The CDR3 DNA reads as TGTGCCATCAGTGTGGGCGGGGGGGTTTACAATGAGCAGTTCTTC. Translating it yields CAISVGGGVYNEQFF.

The CDR3 DNA reads as TGCGCCAGCAGCTTGGCCCCACTAGCGGGGCGCTTAGAGCAGTACTTC. Protein product: CASSLAPLAGRLEQYF. The V and J genes are TRBV5-1 and TRBJ2-7; 10 bases match TRBD2. V lost 0 bases to trimming and J lost 7 bases; unmatched junction nucleotides: 10. CDR1 is SGHRS and CDR2 is YFSETQ in the germline V gene. This CDR3 is built from 16 residues.

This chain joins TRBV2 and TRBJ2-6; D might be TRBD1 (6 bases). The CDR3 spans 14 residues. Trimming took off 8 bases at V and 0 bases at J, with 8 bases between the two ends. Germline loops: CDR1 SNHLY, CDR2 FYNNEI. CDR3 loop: CASYRDSGANVLTF. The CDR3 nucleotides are TGTGCCAGCTACAGGGACTCTGGGGCCAACGTCCTGACTTTC.

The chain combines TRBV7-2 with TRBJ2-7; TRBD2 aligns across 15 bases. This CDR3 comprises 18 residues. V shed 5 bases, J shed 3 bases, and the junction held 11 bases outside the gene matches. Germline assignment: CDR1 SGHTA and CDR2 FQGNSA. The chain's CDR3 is CASSPGTSGGYLLYEQYF. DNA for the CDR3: TGTGCCAGCAGCCCTGGGACTAGCGGGGGGTACCTCCTCTACGAGCAGTACTTC. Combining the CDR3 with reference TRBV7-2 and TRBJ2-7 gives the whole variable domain GAGVSQSPSNKVTEKGKDVELRCDPISGHTALYWYRQSLGQGLEFLIYFQGNSAPDKSGLPSDRFSAERTGGSVSTLTIQRTQQEDSAVYLCASSPGTSGGYLLYEQYFGPGTRLTVT.

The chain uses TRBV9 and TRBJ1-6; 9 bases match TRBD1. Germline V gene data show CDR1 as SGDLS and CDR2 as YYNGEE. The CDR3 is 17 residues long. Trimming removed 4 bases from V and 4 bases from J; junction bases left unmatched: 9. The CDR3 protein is CASSSRVGTGYNSPLHF. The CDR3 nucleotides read TGTGCCAGCAGCTCGAGAGTAGGGACAGGGTATAATTCACCCCTCCACTTT.

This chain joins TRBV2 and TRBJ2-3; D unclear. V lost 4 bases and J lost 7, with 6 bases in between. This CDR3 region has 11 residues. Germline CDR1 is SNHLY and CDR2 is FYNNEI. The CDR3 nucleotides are TGTGCCAGCAGTGGAGAGAATACGCAGTATTTT. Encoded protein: CASSGENTQYF.

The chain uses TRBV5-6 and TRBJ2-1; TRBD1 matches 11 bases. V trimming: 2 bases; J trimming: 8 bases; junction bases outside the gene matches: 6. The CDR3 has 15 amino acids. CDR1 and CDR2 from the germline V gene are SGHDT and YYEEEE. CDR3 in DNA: TGTGCCAGCAGCTTTCTCGGGACAGGGGGGCATGAGCAGTTCTTC. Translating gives CASSFLGTGGHEQFF.

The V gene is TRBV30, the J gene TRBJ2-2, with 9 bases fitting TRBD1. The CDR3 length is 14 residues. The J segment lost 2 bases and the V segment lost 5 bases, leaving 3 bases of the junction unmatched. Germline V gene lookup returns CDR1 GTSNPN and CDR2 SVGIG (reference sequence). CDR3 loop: CAWGGQGNTGELFF. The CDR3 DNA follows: TGTGCCTGGGGGGGACAGGGAAACACCGGGGAGCTGTTTTTT.

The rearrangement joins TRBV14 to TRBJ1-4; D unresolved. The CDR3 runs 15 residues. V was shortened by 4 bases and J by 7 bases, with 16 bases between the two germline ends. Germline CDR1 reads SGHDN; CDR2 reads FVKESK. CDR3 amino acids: CASSPLHGVVEKLFF. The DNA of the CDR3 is TGTGCCAGCAGCCCCCTACACGGGGTTGTTGAAAAACTGTTTTTT.

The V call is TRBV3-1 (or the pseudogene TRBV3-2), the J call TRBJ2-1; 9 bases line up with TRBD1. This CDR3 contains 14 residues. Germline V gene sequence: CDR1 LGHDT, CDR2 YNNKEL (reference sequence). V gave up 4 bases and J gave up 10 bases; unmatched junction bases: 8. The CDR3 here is CASSRDRVGVEQFF. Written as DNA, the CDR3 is TGTGCCAGCAGCCGGGACAGGGTGGGGGTAGAGCAGTTCTTC.

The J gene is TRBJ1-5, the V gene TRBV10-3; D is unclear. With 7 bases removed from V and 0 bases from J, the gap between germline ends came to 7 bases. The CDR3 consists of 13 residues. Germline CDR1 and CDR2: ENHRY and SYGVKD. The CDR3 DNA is TGTGCCATCAATGCGGATAGCAATCAGCCCCAGCATTTT. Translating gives CAINADSNQPQHF.

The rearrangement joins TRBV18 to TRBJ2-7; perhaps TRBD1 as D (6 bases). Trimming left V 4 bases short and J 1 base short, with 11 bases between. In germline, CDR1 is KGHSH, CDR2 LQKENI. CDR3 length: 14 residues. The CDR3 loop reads CASSLSQGSYEQYF. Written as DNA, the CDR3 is TGTGCCAGCTCACTATCGCAGGGGTCCTACGAGCAGTACTTC.

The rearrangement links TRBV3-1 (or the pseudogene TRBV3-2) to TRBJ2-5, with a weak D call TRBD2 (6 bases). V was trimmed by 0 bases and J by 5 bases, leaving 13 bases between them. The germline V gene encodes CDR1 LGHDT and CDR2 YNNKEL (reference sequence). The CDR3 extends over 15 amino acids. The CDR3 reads CASSQDGRAGETQYF. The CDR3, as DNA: TGTGCCAGCAGCCAAGACGGCAGGGCGGGGGAGACCCAGTACTTC.

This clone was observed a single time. CDR3 coding DNA: TGTGCCAGCAGTTACAGGGGCCACGAGCAGTACTTC. Its translation: CASSYRGHEQYF. The chain combines TRBV6-5 with TRBJ2-7; a possible D gene is TRBD1 (5 bases). The V gene lost 2 bases and the J gene lost 5 bases, with 7 bases spanning the gap. CDR3 length: 12 amino acids. Germline V CDR1 and CDR2: MNHEY, SVGAGI.

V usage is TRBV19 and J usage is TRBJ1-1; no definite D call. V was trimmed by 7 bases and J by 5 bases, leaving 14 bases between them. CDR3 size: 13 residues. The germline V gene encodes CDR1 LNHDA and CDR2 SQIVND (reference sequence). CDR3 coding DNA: TGTGCCAGTACCCTGGGTCCGGGAACTGAAGCTTTCTTT. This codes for CASTLGPGTEAFF.

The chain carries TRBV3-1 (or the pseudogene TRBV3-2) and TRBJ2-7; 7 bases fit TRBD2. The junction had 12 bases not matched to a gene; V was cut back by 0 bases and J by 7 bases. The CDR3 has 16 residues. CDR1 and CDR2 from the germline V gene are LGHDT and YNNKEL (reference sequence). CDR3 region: CASSQDAPGLGGEQYF. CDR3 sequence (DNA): TGTGCCAGCAGCCAAGATGCTCCGGGCCTGGGAGGGGAGCAGTACTTC.

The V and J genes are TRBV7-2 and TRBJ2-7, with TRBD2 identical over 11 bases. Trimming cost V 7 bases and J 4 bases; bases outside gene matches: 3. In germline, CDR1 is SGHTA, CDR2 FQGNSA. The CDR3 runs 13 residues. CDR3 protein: CASTSGGPYEQYF. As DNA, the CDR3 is TGTGCCAGCACTAGCGGGGGGCCGTACGAGCAGTACTTC.

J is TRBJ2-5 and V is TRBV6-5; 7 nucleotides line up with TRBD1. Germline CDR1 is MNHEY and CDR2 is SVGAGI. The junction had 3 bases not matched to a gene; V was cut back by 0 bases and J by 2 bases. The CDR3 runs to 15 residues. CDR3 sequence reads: CASSYSTGSQETQYF. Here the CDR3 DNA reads TGTGCCAGCAGTTACTCGACAGGGAGTCAAGAGACCCAGTACTTC.

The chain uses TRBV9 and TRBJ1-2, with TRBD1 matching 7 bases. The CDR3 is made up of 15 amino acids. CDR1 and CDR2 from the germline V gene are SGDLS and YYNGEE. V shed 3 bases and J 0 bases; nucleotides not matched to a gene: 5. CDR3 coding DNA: TGTGCCAGCAGCGCGTGGGACAGACCTAACTATGGCTACACCTTC. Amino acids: CASSAWDRPNYGYTF.

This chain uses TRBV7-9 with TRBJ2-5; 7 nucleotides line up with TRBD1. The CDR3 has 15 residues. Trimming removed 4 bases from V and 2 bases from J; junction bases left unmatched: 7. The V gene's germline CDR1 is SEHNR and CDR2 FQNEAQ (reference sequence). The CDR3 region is CASSSRTGGQETQYF. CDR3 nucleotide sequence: TGTGCCAGCAGCTCTAGGACAGGCGGGCAAGAGACCCAGTACTTC.

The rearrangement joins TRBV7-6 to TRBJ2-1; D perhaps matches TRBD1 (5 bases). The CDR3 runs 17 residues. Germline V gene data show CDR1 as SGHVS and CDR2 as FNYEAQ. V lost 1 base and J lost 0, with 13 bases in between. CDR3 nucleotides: TGTGCCAGCAGCTTAGTACAGGCGGATAGCTCCTACAATGAGCAGTTCTTC. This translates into CASSLVQADSSYNEQFF.

CDR3 DNA sequence: TGTGCCAGCAGTTTATGGACCACTAGCGGAAGCACAGATACGCAGTATTTT. As protein: CASSLWTTSGSTDTQYF. The chain has TRBV27 and TRBJ2-3; 8 bases are a match to TRBD2. The CDR3 is 17 amino acids. The germline V gene encodes CDR1 MNHEY and CDR2 SMNVEV (reference sequence). V was pared by 1 base and J by 0 bases, with 6 bases of the junction left unmatched.

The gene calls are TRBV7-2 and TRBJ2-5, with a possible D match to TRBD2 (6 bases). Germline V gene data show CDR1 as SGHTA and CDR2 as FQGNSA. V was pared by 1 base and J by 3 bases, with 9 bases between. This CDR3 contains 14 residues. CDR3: CASSLVGGEETQYF. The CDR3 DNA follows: TGTGCCAGCAGCTTAGTCGGCGGGGAAGAGACCCAGTACTTC.

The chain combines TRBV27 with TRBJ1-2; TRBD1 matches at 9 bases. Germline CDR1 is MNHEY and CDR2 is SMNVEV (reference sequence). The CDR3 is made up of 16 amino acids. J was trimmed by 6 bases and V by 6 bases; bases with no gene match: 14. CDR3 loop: CASSARGTGIFDGYTF. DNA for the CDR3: TGTGCCAGCAGCGCCCGAGGGACAGGGATTTTTGATGGCTACACCTTC.